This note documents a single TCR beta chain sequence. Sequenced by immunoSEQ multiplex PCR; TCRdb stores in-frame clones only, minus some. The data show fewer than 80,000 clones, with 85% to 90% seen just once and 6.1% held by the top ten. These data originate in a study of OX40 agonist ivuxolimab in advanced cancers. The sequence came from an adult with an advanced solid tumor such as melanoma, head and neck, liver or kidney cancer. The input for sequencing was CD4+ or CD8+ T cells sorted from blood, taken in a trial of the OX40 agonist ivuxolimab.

As DNA, the CDR3 is TGTGCCAGCAGTTTATCTCTACCCCCCTACGAGCAGTACTTC. Protein product: CASSLSLPPYEQYF. V usage is TRBV28 and J usage is TRBJ2-7; D is uncertain. Germline lookup yields CDR1 MDHEN and CDR2 SYDVKM. V was pared by 1 base and J by 2 bases, with 9 bases between. The CDR3 has 14 residues.